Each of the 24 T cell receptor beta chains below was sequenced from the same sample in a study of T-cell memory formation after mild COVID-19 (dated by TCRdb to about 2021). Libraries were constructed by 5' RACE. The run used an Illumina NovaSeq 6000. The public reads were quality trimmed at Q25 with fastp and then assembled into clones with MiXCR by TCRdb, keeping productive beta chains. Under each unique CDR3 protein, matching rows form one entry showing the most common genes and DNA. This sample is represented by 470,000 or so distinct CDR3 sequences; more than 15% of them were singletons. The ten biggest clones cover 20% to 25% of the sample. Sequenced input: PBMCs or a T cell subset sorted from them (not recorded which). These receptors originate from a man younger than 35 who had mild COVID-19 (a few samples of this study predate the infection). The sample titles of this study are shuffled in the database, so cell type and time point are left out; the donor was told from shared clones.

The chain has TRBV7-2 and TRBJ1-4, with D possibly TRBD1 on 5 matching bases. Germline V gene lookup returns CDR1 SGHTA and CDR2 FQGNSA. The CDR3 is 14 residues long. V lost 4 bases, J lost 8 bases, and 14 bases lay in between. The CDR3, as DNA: TGTGCCAGCAGCTACGGGACTTCTGGGGAAAAACTGTTTTTT. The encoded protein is CASSYGTSGEKLFF.

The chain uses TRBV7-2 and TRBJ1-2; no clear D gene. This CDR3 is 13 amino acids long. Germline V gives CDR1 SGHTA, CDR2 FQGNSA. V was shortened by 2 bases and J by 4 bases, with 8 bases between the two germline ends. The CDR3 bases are TGTGCCAGCAGCTTATCCGGAGCCTATGGCTACACCTTC. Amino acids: CASSLSGAYGYTF.

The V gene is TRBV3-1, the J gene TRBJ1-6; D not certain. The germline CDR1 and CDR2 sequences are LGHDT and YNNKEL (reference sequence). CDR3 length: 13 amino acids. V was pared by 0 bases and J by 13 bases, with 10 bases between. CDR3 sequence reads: CASSQDVRGPLHF. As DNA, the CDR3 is TGTGCCAGCAGCCAAGATGTTCGGGGTCCCCTCCACTTT.

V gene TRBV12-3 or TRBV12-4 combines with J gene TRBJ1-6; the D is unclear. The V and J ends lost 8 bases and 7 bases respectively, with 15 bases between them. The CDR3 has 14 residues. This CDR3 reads CASFLSGSNSPLHF. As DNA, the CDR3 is TGTGCCAGCTTCCTCTCCGGGAGCAATTCACCCCTCCACTTT.

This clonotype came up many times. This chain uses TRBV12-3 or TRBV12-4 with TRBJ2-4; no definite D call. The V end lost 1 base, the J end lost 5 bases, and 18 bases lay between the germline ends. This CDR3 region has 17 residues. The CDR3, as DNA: TGTGCCAGCAGTTTAGGAGGTAGTTCGACGGCAGAAAACATTCAGTACTTC. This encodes CASSLGGSSTAENIQYF.

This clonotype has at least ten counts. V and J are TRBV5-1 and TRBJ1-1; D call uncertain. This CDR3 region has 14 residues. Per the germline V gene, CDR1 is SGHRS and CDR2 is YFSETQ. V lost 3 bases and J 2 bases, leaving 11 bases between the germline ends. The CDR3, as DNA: TGCGCCAGCAGCTCAATGAGCCCTAACACTGAAGCTTTCTTT. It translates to CASSSMSPNTEAFF.

The CDR3 protein is CASSPRDRLVGNIQYF. As DNA, the CDR3 is TGTGCCAGCAGCCCCCGGGACAGGCTCGTTGGGAACATTCAGTACTTC. The rearrangement links TRBV12-3 or TRBV12-4 to TRBJ2-4, with 8 bases lining up with TRBD1. The CDR3 extends over 16 amino acids. V was pared by 6 bases and J by 7 bases, with 14 bases of the junction left unmatched.

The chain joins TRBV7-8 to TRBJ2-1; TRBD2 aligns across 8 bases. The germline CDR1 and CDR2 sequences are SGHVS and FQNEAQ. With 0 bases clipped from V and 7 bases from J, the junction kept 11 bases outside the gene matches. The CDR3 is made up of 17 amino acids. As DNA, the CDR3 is TGTGCCAGCAGCTTAGCCTCCGGGGCGGGGGGAATGAATGAGCAGTTCTTC. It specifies CASSLASGAGGMNEQFF.

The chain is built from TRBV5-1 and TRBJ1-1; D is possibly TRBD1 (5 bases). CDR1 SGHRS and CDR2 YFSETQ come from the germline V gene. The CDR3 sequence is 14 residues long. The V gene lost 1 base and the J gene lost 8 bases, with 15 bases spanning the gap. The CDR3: CASSLNAGTQEAFF. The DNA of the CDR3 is TGCGCCAGCAGCTTGAATGCCGGGACTCAAGAAGCTTTCTTT.

CDR3 sequence reads: CASGNLRGNIQYF. The CDR3 DNA reads TGTGCCAGCGGTAACCTCAGGGGCAACATTCAGTACTTC. The rearrangement uses TRBV12-3 or TRBV12-4 and TRBJ2-4; perhaps TRBD1 as D (6 bases). Trimming shortened V by 8 bases and J by 7 bases, and 15 bases separated the two germline ends. CDR3 length equals 13 residues.

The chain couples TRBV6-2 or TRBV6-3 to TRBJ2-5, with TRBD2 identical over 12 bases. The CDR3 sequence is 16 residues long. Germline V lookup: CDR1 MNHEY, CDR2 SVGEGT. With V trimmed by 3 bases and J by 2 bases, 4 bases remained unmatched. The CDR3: CASSYTSGGRQETQYF. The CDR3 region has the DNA TGTGCCAGCAGTTATACTAGCGGGGGGAGACAAGAGACCCAGTACTTC.

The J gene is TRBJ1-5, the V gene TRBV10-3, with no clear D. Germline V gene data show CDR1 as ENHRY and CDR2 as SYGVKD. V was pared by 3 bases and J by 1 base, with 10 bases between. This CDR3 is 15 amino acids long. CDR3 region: CAISDSGGSNQPQHF. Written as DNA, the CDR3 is TGTGCCATCAGTGATTCCGGAGGGAGCAATCAGCCCCAGCATTTT.

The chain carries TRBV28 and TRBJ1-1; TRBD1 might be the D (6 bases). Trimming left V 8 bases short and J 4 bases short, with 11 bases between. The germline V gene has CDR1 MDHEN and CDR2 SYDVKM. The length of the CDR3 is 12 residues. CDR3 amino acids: CASRGAGTEAFF. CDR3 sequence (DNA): TGTGCCAGCCGGGGGGCTGGCACTGAAGCTTTCTTT. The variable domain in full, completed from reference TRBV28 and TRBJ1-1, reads DVKVTQSSRYLVKRTGEKVFLECVQDMDHENMFWYRQDPGLGLRLIYFSYDVKMKEKGDIPEGYSVSREKKERFSLILESASTNQTSMYLCASRGAGTEAFFGQGTRLTVV.

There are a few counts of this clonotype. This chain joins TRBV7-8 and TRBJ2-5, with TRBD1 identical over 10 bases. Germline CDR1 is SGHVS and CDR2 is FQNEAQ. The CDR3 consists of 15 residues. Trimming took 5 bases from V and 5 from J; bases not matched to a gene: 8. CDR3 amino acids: CASSPTGQGRETQYF. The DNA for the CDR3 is TGTGCCAGCAGCCCTACGGGACAGGGGAGGGAGACCCAGTACTTC.

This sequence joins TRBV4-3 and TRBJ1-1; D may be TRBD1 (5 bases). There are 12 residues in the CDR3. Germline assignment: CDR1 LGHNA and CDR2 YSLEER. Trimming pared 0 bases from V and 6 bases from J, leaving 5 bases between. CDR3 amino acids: CASSQEGAEAFF. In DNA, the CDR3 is TGCGCCAGCAGCCAAGAGGGGGCTGAAGCTTTCTTT.

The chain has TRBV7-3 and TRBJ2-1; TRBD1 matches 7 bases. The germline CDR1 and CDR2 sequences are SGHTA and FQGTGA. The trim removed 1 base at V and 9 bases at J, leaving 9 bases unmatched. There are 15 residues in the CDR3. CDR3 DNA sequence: TGTGCCAGCAGCTTAAGAGGAGACAGGGAATTTGAGCAGTTCTTC. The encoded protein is CASSLRGDREFEQFF.

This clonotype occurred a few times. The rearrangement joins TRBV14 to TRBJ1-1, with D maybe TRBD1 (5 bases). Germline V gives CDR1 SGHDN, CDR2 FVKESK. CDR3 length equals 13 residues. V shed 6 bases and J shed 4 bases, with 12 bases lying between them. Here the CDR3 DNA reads TGTGCCAGCAGATTTGGCGGGGGCACTGAAGCTTTCTTT. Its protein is CASRFGGGTEAFF.

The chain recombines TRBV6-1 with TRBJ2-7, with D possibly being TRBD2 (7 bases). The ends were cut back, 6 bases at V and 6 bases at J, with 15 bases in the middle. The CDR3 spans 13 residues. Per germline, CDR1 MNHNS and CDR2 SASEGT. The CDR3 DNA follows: TGTGCCAGCAGGGGCCGGGGGGCACGCGAGCAGTACGTC. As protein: CASRGRGAREQYV.

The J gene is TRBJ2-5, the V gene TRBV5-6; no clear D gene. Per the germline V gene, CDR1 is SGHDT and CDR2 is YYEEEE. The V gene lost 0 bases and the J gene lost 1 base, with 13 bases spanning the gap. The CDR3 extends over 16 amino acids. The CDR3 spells CASSLAQFLFQETQYF. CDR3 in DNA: TGTGCCAGCAGCTTGGCCCAGTTTCTATTCCAAGAGACCCAGTACTTC.

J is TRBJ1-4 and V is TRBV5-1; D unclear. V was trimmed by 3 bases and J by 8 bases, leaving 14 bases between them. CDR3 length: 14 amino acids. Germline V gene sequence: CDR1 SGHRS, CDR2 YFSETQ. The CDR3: CASSSSPSSEKLFF. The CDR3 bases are TGCGCCAGCAGCTCAAGCCCGAGTAGCGAAAAACTGTTTTTT.

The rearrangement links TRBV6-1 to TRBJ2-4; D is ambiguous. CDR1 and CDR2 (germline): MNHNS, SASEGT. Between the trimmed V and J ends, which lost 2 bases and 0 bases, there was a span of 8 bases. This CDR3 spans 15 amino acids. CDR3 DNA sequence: TGTGCCAGCAGTGAACCAGGTATAGCCAAAAACATTCAGTACTTC. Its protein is CASSEPGIAKNIQYF.

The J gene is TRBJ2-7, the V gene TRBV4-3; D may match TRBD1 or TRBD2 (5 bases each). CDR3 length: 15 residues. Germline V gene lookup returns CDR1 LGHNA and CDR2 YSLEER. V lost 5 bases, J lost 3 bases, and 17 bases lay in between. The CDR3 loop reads CASSYSGTGNYEQYF. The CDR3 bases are TGCGCCAGCAGCTACTCCGGGACGGGGAACTACGAGCAGTACTTC.

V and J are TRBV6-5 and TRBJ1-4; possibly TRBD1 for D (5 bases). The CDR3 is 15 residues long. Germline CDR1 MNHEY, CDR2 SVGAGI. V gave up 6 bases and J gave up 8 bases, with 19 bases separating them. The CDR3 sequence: CASSDVGGRQEKLFF. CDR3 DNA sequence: TGTGCCAGCAGCGACGTTGGGGGGAGGCAAGAAAAACTGTTTTTT.

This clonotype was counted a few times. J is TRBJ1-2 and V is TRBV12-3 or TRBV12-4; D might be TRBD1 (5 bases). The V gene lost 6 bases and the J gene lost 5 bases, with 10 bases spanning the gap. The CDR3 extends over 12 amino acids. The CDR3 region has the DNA TGTGCCAGCAGACCCCCAGGGTATGGCTACACCTTC. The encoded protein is CASRPPGYGYTF.